This T cell receptor (beta chain) was observed in a study of blood T cells in healthy people across ages. It was with a sample-barcoded 5' primer and a J-beta primer mix that a second PCR of roughly 7 to 11 cycles was run. Every cDNA molecule bore a tag from a template-switch adaptor containing 12 random nucleotides. TCRdb redid the calling of the 5' RACE reads with MiXCR, one entry per CDR3 protein. The sample includes some 1,800,000 distinct CDR3 sequences, about 39% of them seen just once. The CDR3 is 13 residues long. Looked up from germline, CDR1 is SEHNR and CDR2 is FQNEAQ (reference sequence). Trimming pared 7 bases from V and 4 bases from J, leaving 13 bases between. Aged about 6 to 100, donors were systemically healthy Caucasians from Russia. The study isolated at least 6.5 million PBMCs from each sample.

This sequence originates from a human donor in good health. The sequencing input was blood. The rearrangement uses TRBV7-9 and TRBJ1-2; D might be TRBD1 (6 bases). The DNA of the CDR3 is TGTGCCAGCAAGTCCGGGGGCGGCTATGGCTACACCTTC. Encoded protein: CASKSGGGYGYTF.